This T cell receptor beta chain was documented in a study of somatic mutations in cytotoxic T cells in rheumatoid arthritis. Turning to the study itself: Flow cytometric sorting isolated some V beta antibody-stained T-cell populations at nearly 100% purity, and among them were V beta1+ cells that underwent TCRB sequencing. Study results and caveats: Between rheumatoid arthritis patients and age-matched healthy controls, CD8+ T-cell clonality showed no significant difference.

From germline, CDR1 is DFQATT and CDR2 SNEGSKA (reference sequence). The CDR3 consists of 11 residues. Deletions cut 2 bases from V and 2 bases from J, with 1 base between. Points on this clone: Its antigen is still unknown.

This table comes from immunoSEQ multiplex PCR, and its TCRdb copy is limited to in-frame clones, with some not included. The repertoire holds about 11,000 clones, with 70% to 80% as singletons. The healthy controls consisted of blood donors aged roughly 55 years at the median (range 21-70), 45% to 70% of whom were female. This chain joins TRBV20-1 and TRBJ1-3; D gene ambiguous. The clonotype was recovered from a woman between 35 and 50 years old in good health. Sample: CD8+ T cells sorted from blood. CDR3 sequence: CSARTGNTIYF. The CDR3 region has the DNA TGCAGTGCTAGAACTGGAAACACCATATATTTT.